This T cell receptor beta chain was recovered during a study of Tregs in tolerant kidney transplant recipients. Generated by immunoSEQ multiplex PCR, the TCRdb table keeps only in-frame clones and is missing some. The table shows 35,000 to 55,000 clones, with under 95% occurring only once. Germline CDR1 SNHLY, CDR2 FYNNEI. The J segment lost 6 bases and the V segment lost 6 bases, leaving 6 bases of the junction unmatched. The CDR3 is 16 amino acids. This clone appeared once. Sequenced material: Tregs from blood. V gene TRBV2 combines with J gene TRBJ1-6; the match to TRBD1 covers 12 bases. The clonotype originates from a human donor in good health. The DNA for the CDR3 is TGTGCCAGCAGGCGGGGACAGGGGGCTGTTAATTCACCCCTCCACTTT. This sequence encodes CASRRGQGAVNSPLHF.